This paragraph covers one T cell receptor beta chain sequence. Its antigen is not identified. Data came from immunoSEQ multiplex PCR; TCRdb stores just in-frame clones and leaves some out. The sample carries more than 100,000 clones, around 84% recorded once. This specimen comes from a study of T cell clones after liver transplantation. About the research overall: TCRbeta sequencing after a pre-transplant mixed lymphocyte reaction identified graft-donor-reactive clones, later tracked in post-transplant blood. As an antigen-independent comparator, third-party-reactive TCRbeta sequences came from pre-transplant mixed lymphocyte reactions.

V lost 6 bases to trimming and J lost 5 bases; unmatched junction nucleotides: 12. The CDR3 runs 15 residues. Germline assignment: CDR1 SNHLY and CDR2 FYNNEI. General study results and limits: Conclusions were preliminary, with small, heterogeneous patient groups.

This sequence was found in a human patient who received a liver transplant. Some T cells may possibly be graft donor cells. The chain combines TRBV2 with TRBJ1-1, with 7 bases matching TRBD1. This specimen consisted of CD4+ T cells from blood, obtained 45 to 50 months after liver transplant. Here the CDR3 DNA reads TGTGCCAGCAGCCGACAGGGTTTCGATGGTACTGAAGCTTTCTTT. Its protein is CASSRQGFDGTEAFF.